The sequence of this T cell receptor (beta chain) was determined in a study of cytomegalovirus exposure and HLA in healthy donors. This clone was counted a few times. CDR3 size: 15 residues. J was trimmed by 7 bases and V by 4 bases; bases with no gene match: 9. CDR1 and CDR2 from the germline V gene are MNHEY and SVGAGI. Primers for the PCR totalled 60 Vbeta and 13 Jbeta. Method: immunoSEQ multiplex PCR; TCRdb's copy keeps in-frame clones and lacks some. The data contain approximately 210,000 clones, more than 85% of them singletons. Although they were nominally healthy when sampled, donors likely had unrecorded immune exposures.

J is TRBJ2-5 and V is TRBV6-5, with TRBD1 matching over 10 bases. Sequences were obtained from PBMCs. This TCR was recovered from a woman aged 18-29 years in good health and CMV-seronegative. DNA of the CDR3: TGTGCCAGCAGTTCCGACAGGGGGCTGCATGGGACCCAGTACTTC. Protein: CASSSDRGLHGTQYF.